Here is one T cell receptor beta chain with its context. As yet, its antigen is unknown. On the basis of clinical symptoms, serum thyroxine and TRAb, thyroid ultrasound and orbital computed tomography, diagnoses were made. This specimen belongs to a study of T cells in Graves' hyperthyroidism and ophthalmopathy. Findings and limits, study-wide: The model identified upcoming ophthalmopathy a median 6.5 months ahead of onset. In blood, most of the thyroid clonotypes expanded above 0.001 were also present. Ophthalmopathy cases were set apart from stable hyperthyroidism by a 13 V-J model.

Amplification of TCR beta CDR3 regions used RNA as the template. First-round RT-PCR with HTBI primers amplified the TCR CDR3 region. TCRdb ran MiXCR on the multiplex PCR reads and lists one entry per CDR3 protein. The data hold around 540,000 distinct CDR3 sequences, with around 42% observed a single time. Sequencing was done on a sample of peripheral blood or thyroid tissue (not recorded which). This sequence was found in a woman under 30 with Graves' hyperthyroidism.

DNA of the CDR3: TGTGCCAGCAGCCAACTCCACGGGGCTTTCTTT. This sequence encodes CASSQLHGAFF. V and J are TRBV11-1 and TRBJ1-1; D not certain. This CDR3 has 11 residues. CDR1 and CDR2 (germline): SGHAT, FQDESV (reference sequence). Trimming removed 5 bases at V and 11 bases at J, with 12 bases between.